Following are 27 T cell receptor beta chains from one sample sequenced in a study of T cell repertoires in cytomegalovirus infection (dated by TCRdb to the late 2010s). The listed sequencing device is Illumina HiSeq 1500. The public reads were run again by TCRdb, first through fastp at Q25 and then through MiXCR, and only productive beta chains were kept. Rows with a matching CDR3 protein are joined into one entry that keeps the most common DNA and genes. Recorded for this sample are about 460,000 distinct CDR3 sequences; around 10% of them occurred a single time. Clones ranked in the top ten supply 10% to 13% of the sample. Sequences were obtained from PBMCs. The receptors shown here come from a human donor in good health (CMV status not recorded). Some clones in this sample may be carry-over from other donors' samples.

Only a few counts were recorded for this clonotype. This chain joins TRBV5-4 and TRBJ2-1, with D perhaps TRBD2 (6 bases). This CDR3 spans 16 amino acids. CDR1 SGHNT and CDR2 YYREEE come from the germline V gene (reference sequence). V was shortened by 4 bases and J by 0 bases, with 14 bases between the two germline ends. CDR3 DNA: TGTGCCAGCAGCGGGGGACTCCATAGCTCCTACAATGAGCAGTTCTTC. It is translated as CASSGGLHSSYNEQFF.

This clonotype was recorded many times. The chain is built from TRBV7-8 and TRBJ1-2; the D is unclear. Trimming left V 4 bases short and J 8 bases short, with 14 bases between. Germline-derived CDR1 and CDR2 are SGHVS and FQNEAQ. The CDR3 is 13 amino acids. CDR3: CASSSAGARGYTF. CDR3 in DNA: TGTGCCAGCAGCTCGGCAGGAGCGAGAGGCTACACCTTC.

This clonotype was observed many times. The chain has TRBV20-1 and TRBJ2-7, with TRBD2 matching 9 bases. This CDR3 contains 14 residues. Trimming removed 0 bases from V and 6 bases from J; junction bases left unmatched: 6. Germline CDR1 is DFQATT and CDR2 is SNEGSKA (reference sequence). The CDR3 bases are TGCAGTGCTAGAGATAGAGCGGGAGGTGGCGAGCAGTACTTC. Its protein product is CSARDRAGGGEQYF.

In its sample, this clonotype was seen a few times. This rearrangement joins TRBV20-1 to TRBJ2-1; 14 nucleotides line up with TRBD2. V shed 6 bases and J 9 bases; nucleotides not matched to a gene: 4. Germline loops: CDR1 DFQATT, CDR2 SNEGSKA (reference sequence). This CDR3 region has 13 residues. The CDR3 loop is CSAPTSGRAEQFF. The CDR3, as DNA: TGCAGTGCCCCGACTAGCGGGAGGGCTGAGCAGTTCTTC.

This clonotype was counted many times. The rearrangement joins TRBV10-3 to TRBJ2-1; 12 bases align to TRBD2. Germline assignment: CDR1 ENHRY and CDR2 SYGVKD. This CDR3 has 16 amino acids. The junction had 3 bases not matched to a gene; V was cut back by 0 bases and J by 6 bases. The CDR3 DNA reads TGTGCCATCAGTGAGTCACTAGCGGGAGGCGGCAATGAGCAGTTCTTC. This gives the protein CAISESLAGGGNEQFF.

Many counts were recorded for this clonotype. The V call is TRBV12-3 or TRBV12-4, the J call TRBJ2-2, with TRBD1 as a possible D gene (6 bases). With 2 bases removed from V and 0 bases from J, the gap between germline ends came to 19 bases. CDR3 length: 19 amino acids. CDR3 sequence: CASSLQGRGLFTNTGELFF. The CDR3 coding sequence is TGTGCCAGCAGTTTACAGGGCAGGGGCCTCTTTACGAACACCGGGGAGCTGTTTTTT.

This chain's CDR3 is CASSHRGTGGNEQFF. The CDR3 coding sequence is TGCGCCAGCAGTCACCGCGGGACAGGGGGTAATGAGCAGTTCTTC. The chain links TRBV23-1 to TRBJ2-1; 11 bases line up with TRBD1. TRBV23-1 is sorted into the ORF group, with uncertain function. The junction had 5 bases not matched to a gene; V was cut back by 3 bases and J by 7 bases. The CDR3 length is 15 residues.

This clonotype was found many times. The chain joins TRBV7-3 to TRBJ2-3, with 10 bases matching TRBD2. Looked up from germline, CDR1 is SGHTA and CDR2 is FQGTGA. Trimming cost V 5 bases and J 3 bases; bases outside gene matches: 5. The CDR3 is made up of 15 amino acids. In DNA form, the CDR3 reads TGTGCCAGCAGCCCGGAGCGGGGGGGAACAGATACGCAGTATTTT. Its translation is CASSPERGGTDTQYF.

At least ten counts were recorded for this clonotype. This chain uses TRBV15 with TRBJ1-1; D gene ambiguous. This CDR3 is 15 amino acids long. Per germline, CDR1 LNHNV and CDR2 YYDKDF (reference sequence). V gave up 3 bases and J gave up 0 bases, with 11 bases separating them. CDR3 sequence reads: CATSSGRSMNTEAFF. The CDR3 nucleotides are TGTGCCACCAGCAGTGGCAGGAGTATGAACACTGAAGCTTTCTTT.

A few counts support this clonotype. The gene calls are TRBV4-1 and TRBJ1-5; D gene ambiguous. The CDR3 extends over 14 amino acids. The germline gives CDR1 MGHRA, CDR2 YSYEKL. V gave up 1 base and J gave up 1 base, with 5 bases separating them. CDR3 coding DNA: TGCGCCAGCAGCCAAGGTATGAGCAATCAGCCCCAGCATTTT. This encodes CASSQGMSNQPQHF.

Ten or more counts support this clonotype. V gene TRBV6-1 combines with J gene TRBJ1-1; TRBD1 agrees at 9 bases. The germline CDR1 and CDR2 sequences are MNHNS and SASEGT. This CDR3 has 15 amino acids. Trimming removed 2 bases from V and 4 bases from J; junction bases left unmatched: 5. The CDR3 coding sequence is TGTGCCAGCAGTGAAACCGGGACAGGGTCCACTGAAGCTTTCTTT. Protein: CASSETGTGSTEAFF.

V is TRBV29-1 and J is TRBJ2-1, with TRBD2 matching 7 bases. There are 12 residues in the CDR3. Germline CDR1 and CDR2: SQVTM and ANQGSEA. The junction had 7 bases not matched to a gene; V was cut back by 7 bases and J by 7 bases. The chain's CDR3 is CSGLGGRNEQFF. CDR3 DNA sequence: TGCAGCGGCCTGGGAGGGAGGAATGAGCAGTTCTTC.

This clonotype came up a few times. At one end the junction does not follow the germline gene, possibly because of a read error. The chain joins TRBV15 to TRBJ2-3, with D unclear. In germline, CDR1 is LNHNV, CDR2 YYDKDF (reference sequence). CDR3 length equals 16 residues. CDR3 loop: CATSSRLGGSTDSQYF. The CDR3 nucleotides are TGTGCCACCAGCAGTCGTCTCGGCGGTAGCACAGATTCGCAGTATTTT.

The chain couples TRBV2 to TRBJ2-3, with a weak D call TRBD1 (6 bases). V shed 6 bases and J shed 1 base, with 17 bases lying between them. The CDR3 totals 16 residues. CDR1 and CDR2 (germline): SNHLY, FYNNEI. This CDR3 reads CASRSGQPDRTDTQYF. The DNA of the CDR3 is TGTGCCAGCAGGTCGGGACAACCGGACCGCACAGATACGCAGTATTTT.

This chain uses TRBV12-5 with TRBJ1-1; D is uncertain. V dropped 5 bases and J dropped 5 bases, with 12 bases sitting between them. This CDR3 is 13 amino acids long. Germline assignment: CDR1 LGHNT and CDR2 FRNRAP. CDR3 loop: CASGPGGRTEAFF. DNA for the CDR3: TGTGCTAGTGGTCCCGGAGGGAGGACTGAAGCTTTCTTT. Full variable domain (rest looked up from reference TRBV12-5 and TRBJ1-1): DARVTQTPRHKVTEMGQEVTMRCQPILGHNTVFWYRQTMMQGLELLAYFRNRAPLDDSGMPKDRFSAEMPDATLATLKIQPSEPRDSAVYFCASGPGGRTEAFFGQGTRLTVV.

This clonotype was detected only a few times. The chain couples TRBV11-2 to TRBJ2-2; no reliable D call. With 5 bases removed from V and 8 bases from J, the gap between germline ends came to 15 bases. Germline V gene lookup returns CDR1 SGHAT and CDR2 FQNNGV. This CDR3 has 14 residues. CDR3 amino acids: CASSGLVGAGELFF. For the CDR3, the DNA is TGTGCCAGCAGCGGGCTAGTAGGCGCAGGGGAGCTGTTTTTT.

This clonotype has a count of ten or more. J is TRBJ1-1 and V is TRBV29-1; D possibly corresponds to TRBD1 (5 bases). Germline loops: CDR1 SQVTM, CDR2 ANQGSEA. Trimming took 3 bases from V and 6 from J, leaving 14 bases between them. The CDR3 extends over 13 amino acids. CDR3 nucleotide sequence: TGCAGCGTTGATCGGGGGGAAGCGGCTGAAGCTTTCTTT. Its translation: CSVDRGEAAEAFF.

The V gene is TRBV19, the J gene TRBJ2-5; 9 nucleotides match TRBD2. After removal of 7 bases from V and 3 bases from J, the junction contained 15 bases not matched to a gene. This CDR3 has 17 amino acids. CDR1 is LNHDA and CDR2 is SQIVND in the germline V gene (reference sequence). CDR3 nucleotide sequence: TGTGCCAGTACTCACGCGGGAGTAGCGGGGGAAAAAGAGACCCAGTACTTC. It yields the protein CASTHAGVAGEKETQYF.

This clonotype was seen at least ten times. The chain carries TRBV7-2 and TRBJ2-1, with 9 positions matching TRBD2. This CDR3 is built from 15 residues. Germline V gene data show CDR1 as SGHTA and CDR2 as FQGNSA. V was pared by 3 bases and J by 7 bases, with 7 bases of the junction left unmatched. The CDR3 protein is CASSFGLAGSNEQFF. CDR3 DNA sequence: TGTGCCAGCAGCTTCGGGCTAGCGGGAAGTAATGAGCAGTTCTTC.

V gene TRBV20-1 combines with J gene TRBJ2-1; 8 bases agree with TRBD2. The CDR3 is 13 amino acids. V trimming: 4 bases; J trimming: 7 bases; junction bases outside the gene matches: 6. The germline V gene has CDR1 DFQATT and CDR2 SNEGSKA (reference sequence). In DNA form, the CDR3 reads TGCAGTGCTATAACGGGGGGGCCAAATGAGCAGTTCTTC. This gives the protein CSAITGGPNEQFF.

This clonotype turned up a few times. This sequence joins TRBV5-6 and TRBJ2-5, with 10 bases identical to TRBD1. There are 15 residues in the CDR3. The trim removed 2 bases at V and 5 bases at J, leaving 6 bases unmatched. Germline V gene data show CDR1 as SGHDT and CDR2 as YYEEEE. In nucleotides, the CDR3 is TGTGCCAGCAGCTTCCGGGACAGGGGAGGGGAGACCCAGTACTTC. Translated, it gives CASSFRDRGGETQYF. The full variable domain, its missing parts supplied by reference TRBV5-6 and TRBJ2-5, is DAGVTQSPTHLIKTRGQQVTLRCSPKSGHDTVSWYQQALGQGPQFIFQYYEEEERQRGNFPDRFSGHQFPNYSSELNVNALLLGDSALYLCASSFRDRGGETQYFGPGTRLLVL.

This clonotype has at least ten counts. The chain recombines TRBV7-2 with TRBJ1-3; unclear D gene. The CDR3 is made up of 14 amino acids. The V and J ends lost 4 bases and 3 bases respectively, with 10 bases between them. Germline-derived CDR1 and CDR2 are SGHTA and FQGNSA. DNA of the CDR3: TGTGCCAGCAGCTCGAGGGCCAGTGGAAACACCATATATTTT. It yields the protein CASSSRASGNTIYF.

This clonotype was seen ten or more times. This sequence joins TRBV2 and TRBJ2-7, with D tentatively TRBD2 (5 bases). V was clipped by 10 bases and J by 2 bases, with 12 bases between them. From germline, CDR1 is SNHLY and CDR2 FYNNEI. The CDR3 runs to 12 residues. CDR3 DNA: TGTGCCACCCGGCCCGGGACCTACGAGCAGTACTTC. As protein: CATRPGTYEQYF.

This clonotype was seen at least ten times. The rearrangement links TRBV6-4 to TRBJ2-7; 7 bases match TRBD1. V gave up 3 bases and J gave up 1 base; unmatched junction bases: 18. The germline CDR1 and CDR2 sequences are MRHNA and SNTAGT. This CDR3 is built from 19 residues. As DNA, the CDR3 is TGTGCCAGCAGTGAGAGCCTGAGGGAACAGGGGAAAATATCCTACGAGCAGTACTTC. Residues: CASSESLREQGKISYEQYF.

This clonotype has at least ten counts. The J gene is TRBJ1-1, the V gene TRBV7-9; 8 nucleotides agree with TRBD1. In germline, CDR1 is SEHNR, CDR2 FQNEAQ (reference sequence). V shed 4 bases and J 4 bases; nucleotides not matched to a gene: 8. This CDR3 contains 15 residues. CDR3 residues: CASSYSGGAGTEAFF. CDR3 nucleotides: TGTGCCAGCAGCTATTCAGGGGGCGCGGGCACTGAAGCTTTCTTT.

The chain couples TRBV6-6 to TRBJ1-1; D not resolved. Germline CDR1 MNHNY, CDR2 SVGAGI (reference sequence). The CDR3 covers 12 residues. V shed 10 bases and J shed 5 bases, with 14 bases lying between them. The CDR3, as DNA: TGTGCCACCCTCCTAGACACTACTGAAGCTTTCTTT. The encoded protein is CATLLDTTEAFF.

This chain uses TRBV29-1 with TRBJ1-2, with TRBD1 identical over 9 bases. The germline V gene encodes CDR1 SQVTM and CDR2 ANQGSEA. This CDR3 has 15 amino acids. The V segment lost 2 bases and the J segment 2 bases; nucleotides outside the gene matches: 6. The DNA of the CDR3 is TGCAGCGTTGAAATAGGACAGGGGAGGAACTATGGCTACACCTTC. Translating it yields CSVEIGQGRNYGYTF.